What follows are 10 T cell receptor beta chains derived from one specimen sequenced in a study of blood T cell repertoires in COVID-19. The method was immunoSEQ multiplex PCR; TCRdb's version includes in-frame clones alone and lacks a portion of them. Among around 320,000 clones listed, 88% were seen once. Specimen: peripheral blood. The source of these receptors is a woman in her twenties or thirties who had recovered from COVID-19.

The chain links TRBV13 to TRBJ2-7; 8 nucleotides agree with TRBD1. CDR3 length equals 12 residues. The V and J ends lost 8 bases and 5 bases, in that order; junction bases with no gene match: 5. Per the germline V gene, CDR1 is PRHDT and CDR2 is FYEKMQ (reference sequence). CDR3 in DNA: TGTGCCAGCGCGCAGGGGGCGAACGAGCAGTACTTC. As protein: CASAQGANEQYF. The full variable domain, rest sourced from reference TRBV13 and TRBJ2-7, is AAGVIQSPRHLIKEKRETATLKCYPIPRHDTVYWYQQGPGQDPQFLISFYEKMQSDKGSIPDRFSAQQFSDYHSELNMSSLELGDSALYFCASAQGANEQYFGPGTRLTVT.

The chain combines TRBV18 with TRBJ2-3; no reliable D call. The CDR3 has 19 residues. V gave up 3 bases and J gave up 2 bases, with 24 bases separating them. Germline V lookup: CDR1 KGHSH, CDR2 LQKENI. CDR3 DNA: TGTGCCAGCTCACCCTCGTGTACTTTGATCCCCGCGAACACAGATACGCAGTATTTT. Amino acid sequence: CASSPSCTLIPANTDTQYF.

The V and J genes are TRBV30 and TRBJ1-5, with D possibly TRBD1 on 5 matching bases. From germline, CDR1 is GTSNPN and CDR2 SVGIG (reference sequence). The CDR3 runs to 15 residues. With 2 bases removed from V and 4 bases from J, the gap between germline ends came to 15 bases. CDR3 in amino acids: CAWSFGTRGNQPQHF. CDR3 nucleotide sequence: TGTGCCTGGAGTTTTGGGACTCGGGGAAATCAGCCCCAGCATTTT.

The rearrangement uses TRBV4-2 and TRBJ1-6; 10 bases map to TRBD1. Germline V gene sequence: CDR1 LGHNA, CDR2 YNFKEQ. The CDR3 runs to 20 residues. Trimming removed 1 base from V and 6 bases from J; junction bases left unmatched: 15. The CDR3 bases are TGTGCCAGCAGCCAAGTCCGAAGTGACAGGGGGCGCTTAGGTAATTCACCCCTCCACTTT. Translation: CASSQVRSDRGRLGNSPLHF.

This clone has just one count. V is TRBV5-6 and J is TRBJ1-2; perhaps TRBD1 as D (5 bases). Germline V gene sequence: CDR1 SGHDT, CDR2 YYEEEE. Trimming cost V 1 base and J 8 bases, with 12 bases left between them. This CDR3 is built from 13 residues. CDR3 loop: CASSLYAGLGYTF. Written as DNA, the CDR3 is TGTGCCAGCAGCTTGTATGCAGGGCTCGGCTACACCTTC.

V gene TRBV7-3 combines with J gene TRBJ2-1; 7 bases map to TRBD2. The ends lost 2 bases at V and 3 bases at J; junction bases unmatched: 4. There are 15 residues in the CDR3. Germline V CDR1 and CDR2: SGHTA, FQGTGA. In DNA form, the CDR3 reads TGTGCCAGCAGCTTAGGACTAGTCATCTACAATGAGCAGTTCTTC. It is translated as CASSLGLVIYNEQFF.

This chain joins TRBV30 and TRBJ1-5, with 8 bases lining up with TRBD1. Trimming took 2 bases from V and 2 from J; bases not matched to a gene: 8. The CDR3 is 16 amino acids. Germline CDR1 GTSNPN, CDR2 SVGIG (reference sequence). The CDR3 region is CAWSTGGSGGNQPQHF. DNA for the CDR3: TGTGCCTGGAGTACAGGGGGGTCTGGTGGCAATCAGCCCCAGCATTTT.

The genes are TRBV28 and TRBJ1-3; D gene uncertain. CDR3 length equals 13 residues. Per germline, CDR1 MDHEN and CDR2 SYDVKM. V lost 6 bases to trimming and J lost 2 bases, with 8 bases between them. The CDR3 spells CASREDPGNTIYF. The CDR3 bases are TGTGCCAGCAGGGAGGACCCTGGAAACACCATATATTTT.

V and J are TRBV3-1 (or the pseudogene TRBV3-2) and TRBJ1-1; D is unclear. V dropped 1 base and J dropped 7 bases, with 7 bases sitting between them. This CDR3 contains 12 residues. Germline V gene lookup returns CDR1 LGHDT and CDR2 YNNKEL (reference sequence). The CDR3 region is CASSQVEGEAFF. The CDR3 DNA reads TGTGCCAGCAGCCAAGTTGAGGGTGAAGCTTTCTTT.

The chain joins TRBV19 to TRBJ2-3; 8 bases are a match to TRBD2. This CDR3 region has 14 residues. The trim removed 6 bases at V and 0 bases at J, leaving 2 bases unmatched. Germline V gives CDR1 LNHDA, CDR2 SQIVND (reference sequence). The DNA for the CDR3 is TGTGCCAGTAGCTTAGCGGGGAGCACAGATACGCAGTATTTT. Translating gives CASSLAGSTDTQYF. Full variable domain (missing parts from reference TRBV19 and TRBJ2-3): DGGITQSPKYLFRKEGQNVTLSCEQNLNHDAMYWYRQDPGQGLRLIYYSQIVNDFQKGDIAEGYSVSREKKESFPLTVTSAQKNPTAFYLCASSLAGSTDTQYFGPGTRLTVL.